The subject of this entry is one T cell receptor (beta chain). Under the authors' procedure: Amplification with reference gene primers provided the estimates of nucleated cell counts. Clones were sequenced by immunoSEQ multiplex PCR, and TCRdb holds only the in-frame ones, with some missing. V and J calls and clone size are those listed in that table; D and trimming were worked out from the DNA. The sample yields 200,000 to 300,000 clones, 88% seen once. The data belong to a study of blood T cell repertoires in COVID-19. Study-level information: COVID-19 samples from acute and convalescent phases originated in the United States, Italy and Spain. PBMCs, B-cell-depleted T cells, or T cells were the source of the cDNA or gDNA that made up the material.

This sequence was found in a woman in her twenties or thirties with acute or convalescent COVID-19. Sequenced input: peripheral blood.

The CDR3 nucleotides read TGTGCCTGGAGTTTACAGGGACTAGCTATCGAGCAGTACTTC. This translates into CAWSLQGLAIEQYF. This rearrangement joins TRBV30 to TRBJ2-7, with 9 bases lining up with TRBD2. Trimming at V came to 2 bases and at J to 6 bases, leaving 8 bases not matched to a gene. The germline gives CDR1 GTSNPN, CDR2 SVGIG (reference sequence). The CDR3 is 14 residues long.